This T cell receptor beta chain comes out of a study of T cells after yellow fever vaccination. Study-wide points: FACS-sorted repertoires might harbor abundant contaminating clonotypes from the bulk population. Post-booster samples contained most primary-vaccination clones (approximately 95% CD4, 88% CD8).

Trimming cost V 3 bases and J 6 bases, with 18 bases left between them. The CDR3 sequence is 15 residues long. Germline-derived CDR1 and CDR2 are DFQATT and SNEGSKA (reference sequence). Researchers made TCR cDNA using 5'RACE template switching, and this step added a universal primer site and UMIs. TCRdb independently ran MiXCR on the 5' RACE reads; one entry per CDR3 protein. The sample contains 510,000 or so distinct CDR3 sequences, 15% to 20% of which appear only once. This clonotype was observed a handful of times. The target antigen is unknown. The source is a young man who received the YFV17D yellow fever vaccine. The genes are TRBV20-1 and TRBJ2-1; D may match TRBD1 or TRBD2 (6 bases each). The sample here was PBMCs, taken 15 days after the yellow fever booster vaccination. The CDR3 DNA reads TGCAGTGCTAGTGCCAGGGGTGGCGGGATCAATGAGCAGTTCTTC. Amino acids: CSASARGGGINEQFF.